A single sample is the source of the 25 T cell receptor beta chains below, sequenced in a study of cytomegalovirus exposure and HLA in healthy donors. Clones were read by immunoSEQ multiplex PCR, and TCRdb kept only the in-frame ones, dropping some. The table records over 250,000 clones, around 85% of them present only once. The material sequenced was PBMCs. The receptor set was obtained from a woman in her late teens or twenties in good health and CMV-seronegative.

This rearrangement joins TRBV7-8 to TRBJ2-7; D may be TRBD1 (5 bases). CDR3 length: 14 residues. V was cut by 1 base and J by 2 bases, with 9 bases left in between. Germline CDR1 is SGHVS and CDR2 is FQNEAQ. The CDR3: CASSLEDNAYEQYF. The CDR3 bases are TGTGCCAGCAGCTTAGAGGACAACGCCTACGAGCAGTACTTC. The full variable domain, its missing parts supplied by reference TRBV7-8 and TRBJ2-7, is GAGVSQSPRYKVAKRGQDVALRCDPISGHVSLFWYQQALGQGPEFLTYFQNEAQLDKSGLPSDRFFAERPEGSVSTLKIQRTQQEDSAVYLCASSLEDNAYEQYFGPGTRLTVT.

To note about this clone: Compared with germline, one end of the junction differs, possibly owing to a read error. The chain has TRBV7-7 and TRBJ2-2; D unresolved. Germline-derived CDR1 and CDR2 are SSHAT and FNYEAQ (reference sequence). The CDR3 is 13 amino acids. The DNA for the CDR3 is TGTGCTAGCAAACCCTGGCTAGCCGGGGAGCTGTTTTTT. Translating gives CASKPWLAGELFF.

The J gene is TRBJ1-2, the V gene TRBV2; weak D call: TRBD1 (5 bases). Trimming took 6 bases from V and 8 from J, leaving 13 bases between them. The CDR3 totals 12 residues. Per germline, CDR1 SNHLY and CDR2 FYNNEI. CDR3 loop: CASSRRGTGYTF. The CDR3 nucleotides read TGTGCCAGCAGCCGACGGGGGACCGGCTACACCTTC.

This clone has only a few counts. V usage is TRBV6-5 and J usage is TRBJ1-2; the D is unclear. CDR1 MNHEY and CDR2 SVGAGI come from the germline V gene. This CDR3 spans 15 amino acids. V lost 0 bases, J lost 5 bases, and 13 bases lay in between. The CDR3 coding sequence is TGTGCCAGCAGTTACTCGATTCAGGAAGGATATGGCTACACCTTC. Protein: CASSYSIQEGYGYTF.

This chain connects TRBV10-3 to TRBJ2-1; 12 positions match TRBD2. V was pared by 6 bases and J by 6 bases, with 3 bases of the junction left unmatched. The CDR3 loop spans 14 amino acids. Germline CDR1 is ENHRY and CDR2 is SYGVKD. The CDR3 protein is CAIRGLAGPNEQFF. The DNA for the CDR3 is TGTGCCATCAGGGGACTAGCGGGCCCCAATGAGCAGTTCTTC.

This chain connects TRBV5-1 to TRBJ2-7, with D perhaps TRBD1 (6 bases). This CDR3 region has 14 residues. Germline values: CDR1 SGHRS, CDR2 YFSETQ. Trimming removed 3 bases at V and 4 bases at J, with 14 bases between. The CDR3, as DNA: TGCGCCAGCAGCTCCACGAGGGGGTTTTACGAGCAGTACTTC. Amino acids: CASSSTRGFYEQYF. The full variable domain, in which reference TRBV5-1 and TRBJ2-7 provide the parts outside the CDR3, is KAGVTQTPRYLIKTRGQQVTLSCSPISGHRSVSWYQQTPGQGLQFLFEYFSETQRNKGNFPGRFSGRQFSNSRSEMNVSTLELGDSALYLCASSSTRGFYEQYFGPGTRLTVT.

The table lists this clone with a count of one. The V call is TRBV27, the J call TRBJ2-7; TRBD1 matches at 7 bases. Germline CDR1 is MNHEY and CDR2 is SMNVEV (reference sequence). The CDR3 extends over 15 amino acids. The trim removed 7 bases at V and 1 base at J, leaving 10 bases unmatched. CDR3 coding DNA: TGTGCCAGCACCCGAGGGGGCGCGTTGTCCTACGAGCAGTACTTC. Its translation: CASTRGGALSYEQYF.

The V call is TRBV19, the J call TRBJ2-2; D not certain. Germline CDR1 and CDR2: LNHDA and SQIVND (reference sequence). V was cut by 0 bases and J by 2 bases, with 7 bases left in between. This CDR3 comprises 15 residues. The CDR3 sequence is CASSIDQANTGELFF. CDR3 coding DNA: TGTGCCAGTAGTATAGATCAGGCTAACACCGGGGAGCTGTTTTTT.

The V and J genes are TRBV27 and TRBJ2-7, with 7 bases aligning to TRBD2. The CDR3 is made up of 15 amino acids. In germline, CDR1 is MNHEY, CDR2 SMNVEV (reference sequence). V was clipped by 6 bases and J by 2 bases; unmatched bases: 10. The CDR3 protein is CASRQPSGGPYEQYF. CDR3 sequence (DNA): TGTGCCAGCAGACAACCTAGCGGTGGGCCCTACGAGCAGTACTTC.

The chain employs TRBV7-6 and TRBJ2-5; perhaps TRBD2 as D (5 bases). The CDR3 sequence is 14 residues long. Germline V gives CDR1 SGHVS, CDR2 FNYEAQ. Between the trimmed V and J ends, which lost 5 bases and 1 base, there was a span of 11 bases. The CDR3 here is CASSRAGGQETQYF. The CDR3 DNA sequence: TGTGCCAGCAGCCGGGCTGGAGGCCAAGAGACCCAGTACTTC.

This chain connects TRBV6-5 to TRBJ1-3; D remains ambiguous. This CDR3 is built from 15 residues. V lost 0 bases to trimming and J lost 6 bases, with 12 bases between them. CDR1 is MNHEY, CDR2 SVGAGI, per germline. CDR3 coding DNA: TGTGCCAGCAGTTACTCGAAAGGAGTGGAAAACACCATATATTTT. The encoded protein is CASSYSKGVENTIYF.

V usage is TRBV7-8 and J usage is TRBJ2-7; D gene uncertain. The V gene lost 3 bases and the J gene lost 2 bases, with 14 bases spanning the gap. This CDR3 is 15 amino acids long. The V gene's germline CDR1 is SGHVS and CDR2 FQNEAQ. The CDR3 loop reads CASSFGSSSTYEQYF. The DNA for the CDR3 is TGTGCCAGCAGCTTCGGGTCGAGCTCAACCTACGAGCAGTACTTC.

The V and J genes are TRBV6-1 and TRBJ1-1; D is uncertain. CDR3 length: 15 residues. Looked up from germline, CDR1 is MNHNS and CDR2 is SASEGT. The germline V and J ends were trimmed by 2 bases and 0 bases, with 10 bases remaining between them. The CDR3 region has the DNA TGTGCCAGCAGTGAATCTTTAGACATGAACACTGAAGCTTTCTTT. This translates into CASSESLDMNTEAFF.

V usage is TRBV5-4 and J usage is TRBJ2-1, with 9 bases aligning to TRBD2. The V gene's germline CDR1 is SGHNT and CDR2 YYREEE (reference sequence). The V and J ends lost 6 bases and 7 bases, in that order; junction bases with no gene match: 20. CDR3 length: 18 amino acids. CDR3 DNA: TGTGCCAGCACACGCCGGTATGGCGGGGGGGAACCTGTAAATGAGCAGTTCTTC. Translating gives CASTRRYGGGEPVNEQFF.

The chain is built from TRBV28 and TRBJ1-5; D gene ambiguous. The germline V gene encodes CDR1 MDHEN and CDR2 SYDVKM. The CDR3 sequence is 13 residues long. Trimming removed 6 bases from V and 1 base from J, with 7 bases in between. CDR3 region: CASRWASNQPQHF. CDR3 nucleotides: TGTGCCAGCAGGTGGGCGAGCAATCAGCCCCAGCATTTT.

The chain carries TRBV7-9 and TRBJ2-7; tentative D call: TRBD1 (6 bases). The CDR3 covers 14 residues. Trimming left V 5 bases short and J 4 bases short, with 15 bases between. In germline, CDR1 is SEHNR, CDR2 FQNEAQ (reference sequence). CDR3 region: CASSRGQLDYEQYF. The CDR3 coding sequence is TGTGCCAGCAGCCGTGGACAGCTTGATTACGAGCAGTACTTC.

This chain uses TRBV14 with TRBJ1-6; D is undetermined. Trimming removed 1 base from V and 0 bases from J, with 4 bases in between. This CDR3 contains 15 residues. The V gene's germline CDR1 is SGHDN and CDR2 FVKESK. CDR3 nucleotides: TGTGCCAGCAGCCAAGGAGCCTCCTATAATTCACCCCTCCACTTT. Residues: CASSQGASYNSPLHF. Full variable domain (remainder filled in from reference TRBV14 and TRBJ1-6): EAGVTQFPSHSVIEKGQTVTLRCDPISGHDNLYWYRRVMGKEIKFLLHFVKESKQDESGMPNNRFLAERTGGTYSTLKVQPAELEDSGVYFCASSQGASYNSPLHFGNGTRLTVT.

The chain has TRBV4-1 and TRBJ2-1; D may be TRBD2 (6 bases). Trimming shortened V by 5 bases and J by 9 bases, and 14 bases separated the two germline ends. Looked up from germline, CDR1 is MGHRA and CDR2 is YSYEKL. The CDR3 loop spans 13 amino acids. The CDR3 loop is CASSKEGVGEQFF. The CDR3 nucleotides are TGCGCCAGCAGCAAGGAGGGAGTAGGTGAGCAGTTCTTC.

Here the CDR3 reads CASSSRGADYEQYF. The CDR3 DNA follows: TGTGCCAGCAGTTCACGTGGGGCGGACTACGAGCAGTACTTC. The chain joins TRBV27 to TRBJ2-7; weak D call: TRBD1 (5 bases). V was trimmed by 4 bases and J by 3 bases, leaving 13 bases between them. From germline, CDR1 is MNHEY and CDR2 SMNVEV (reference sequence). The CDR3 extends over 14 amino acids.

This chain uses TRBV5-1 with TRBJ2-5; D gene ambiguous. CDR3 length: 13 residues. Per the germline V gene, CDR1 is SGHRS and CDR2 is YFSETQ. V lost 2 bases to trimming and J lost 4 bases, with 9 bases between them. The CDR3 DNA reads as TGCGCCAGCAGCTTTCTACCGGGAGAGACCCAGTACTTC. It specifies CASSFLPGETQYF. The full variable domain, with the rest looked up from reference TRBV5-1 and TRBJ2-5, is KAGVTQTPRYLIKTRGQQVTLSCSPISGHRSVSWYQQTPGQGLQFLFEYFSETQRNKGNFPGRFSGRQFSNSRSEMNVSTLELGDSALYLCASSFLPGETQYFGPGTRLLVL.

The CDR3 bases are TGCGCCAGCAGTAACGATCCGGGACAGGATGGTGAAAAACTGTTTTTT. This translates into CASSNDPGQDGEKLFF. The rearrangement joins TRBV5-1 to TRBJ1-4; 8 positions match TRBD1. In germline, CDR1 is SGHRS, CDR2 YFSETQ. The CDR3 has 16 residues. V dropped 5 bases and J dropped 7; count of bases not matched to a gene: 13.

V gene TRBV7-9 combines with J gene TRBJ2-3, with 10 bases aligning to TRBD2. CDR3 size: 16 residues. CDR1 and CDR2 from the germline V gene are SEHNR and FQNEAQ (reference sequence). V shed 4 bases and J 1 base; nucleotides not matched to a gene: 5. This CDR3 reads CASSSLAGEGTDTQYF. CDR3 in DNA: TGTGCCAGCAGCTCCCTAGCGGGAGAAGGCACAGATACGCAGTATTTT.

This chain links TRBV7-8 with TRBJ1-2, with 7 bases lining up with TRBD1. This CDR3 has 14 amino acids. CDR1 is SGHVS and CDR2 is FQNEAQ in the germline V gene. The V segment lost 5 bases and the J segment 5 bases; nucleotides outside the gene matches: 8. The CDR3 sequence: CASSPKGQEYGYTF. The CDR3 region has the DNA TGTGCCAGCAGCCCCAAAGGACAGGAGTATGGCTACACCTTC.

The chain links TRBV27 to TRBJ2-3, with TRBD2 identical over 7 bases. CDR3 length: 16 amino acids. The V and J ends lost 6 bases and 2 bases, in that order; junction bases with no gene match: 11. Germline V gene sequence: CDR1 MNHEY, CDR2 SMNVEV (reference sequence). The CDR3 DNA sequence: TGTGCCAGCAGCCACCCTGAGCGGGGAGACACAGATACGCAGTATTTT. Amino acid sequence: CASSHPERGDTDTQYF.

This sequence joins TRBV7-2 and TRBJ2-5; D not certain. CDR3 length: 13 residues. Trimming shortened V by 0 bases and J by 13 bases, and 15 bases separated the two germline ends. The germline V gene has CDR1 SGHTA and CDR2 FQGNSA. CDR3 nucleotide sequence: TGTGCCAGCAGCTTAGCCCGAGGAAAGAGCCTGTACTTC. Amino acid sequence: CASSLARGKSLYF.